This TCR beta chain was obtained from a study of response to subunit inactivated influenza vaccine. Each CDR3 protein gets one entry after TCRdb re-called the RT-PCR reads with MiXCR. The table shows over 400,000 distinct CDR3 sequences, with 9.5% to 13% occurring only once. As concerns this clonotype: Its antigen is currently unknown.

Overall study results and limits: The authors suggested that few new T cells are recruited per seasonal influenza vaccination.

The CDR3 consists of 17 residues. Trimming left V 1 base short and J 4 bases short, with 19 bases between. The germline CDR1 and CDR2 sequences are SGHVS and FQNEAQ. The TCR originated in a man aged 45-65 years who received an inactivated influenza vaccine. The chain combines TRBV7-8 with TRBJ1-1; the D gene is possibly TRBD1 (6 bases). The sample here was PBMCs from blood, taken more than 35 days after vaccination. The CDR3 reads CASSLEGGAGVATEAFF. The CDR3, as DNA: TGTGCCAGCAGCTTAGAGGGGGGTGCAGGGGTCGCCACTGAAGCTTTCTTT.